This record concerns one TCR beta chain sequence. What it recognizes is unknown. This record belongs to a study of response to subunit inactivated influenza vaccine. TCRdb independently ran MiXCR on the RT-PCR reads; one entry per CDR3 protein. The sample shows roughly 790,000 distinct CDR3 sequences, 21% of them seen only once. Losses at the gene ends were 5 bases for V and 5 bases for J; bases not matched to a gene: 9. CDR1 is SGHTA and CDR2 is FQGTGA in the germline V gene. The CDR3 is 16 residues long. Study-wide results and caveats: Authors suggested few new T cells are recruited by each seasonal influenza vaccination.

The source of this sequence is a man aged 50 to 60 who received an inactivated influenza vaccine. The chain is built from TRBV7-3 and TRBJ2-5; TRBD1 matches at 12 bases. The input for sequencing was PBMCs from blood, taken roughly 5 days after vaccination. CDR3 sequence (DNA): TGTGCCAGCAGCCCATACCGGGACAGGGGGCTGGAGACCCAGTACTTC. Encoded protein: CASSPYRDRGLETQYF.